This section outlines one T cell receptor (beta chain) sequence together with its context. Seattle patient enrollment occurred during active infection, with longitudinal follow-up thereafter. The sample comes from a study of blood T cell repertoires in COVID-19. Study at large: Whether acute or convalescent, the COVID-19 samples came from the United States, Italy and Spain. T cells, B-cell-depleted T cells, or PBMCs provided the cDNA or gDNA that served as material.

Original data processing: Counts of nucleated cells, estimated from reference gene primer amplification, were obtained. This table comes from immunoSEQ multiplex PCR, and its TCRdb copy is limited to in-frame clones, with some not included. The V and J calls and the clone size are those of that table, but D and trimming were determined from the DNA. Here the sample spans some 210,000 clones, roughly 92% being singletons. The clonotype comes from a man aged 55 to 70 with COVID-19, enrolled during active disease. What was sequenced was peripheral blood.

The CDR3 loop reads CASSLKQGGNQPQHF. The DNA for the CDR3 is TGTGCCAGCAGCTTAAAGCAGGGCGGCAATCAGCCCCAGCATTTT. The rearrangement uses TRBV7-2 and TRBJ1-5; TRBD1 might be the D (5 bases). CDR3 size: 15 residues. Per the germline V gene, CDR1 is SGHTA and CDR2 is FQGNSA. The ends were cut back, 2 bases at V and 2 bases at J, with 10 bases in the middle.